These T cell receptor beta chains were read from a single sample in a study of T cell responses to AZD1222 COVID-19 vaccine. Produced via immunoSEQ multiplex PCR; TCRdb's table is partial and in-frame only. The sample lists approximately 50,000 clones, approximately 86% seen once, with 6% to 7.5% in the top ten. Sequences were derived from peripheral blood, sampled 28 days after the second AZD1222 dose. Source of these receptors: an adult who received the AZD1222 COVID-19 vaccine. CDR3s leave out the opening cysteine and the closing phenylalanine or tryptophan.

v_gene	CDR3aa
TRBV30	AWSVRGINGYT
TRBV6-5	ASSDRGAGNTIY
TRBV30	AWSIGGGIHNSPLH
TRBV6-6	ASSYRGGATDTQY
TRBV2	ASSGRTAGWAF
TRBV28	ASLEGGDNQPQH
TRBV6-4	ASRNSGGKAF
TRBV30	AWSVNPYGQPQH
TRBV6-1	ASSDRGRRGDTIY
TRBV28	ASSLTGRSNEKLF
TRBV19	ASMDLGQTRTGANVLT
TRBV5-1	ASSLLGGEQY
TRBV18	ASSSDRASGYT
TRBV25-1	ASRLGSAGYT
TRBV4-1	ASSQDSARDSGNTIY
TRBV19	ASSRRGTGGNQPQH
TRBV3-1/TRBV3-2	ASSQARDRAYEQY
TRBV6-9	ASIHEGEADLKEQF
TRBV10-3	AISESIIPDGYT
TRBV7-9	ASSVRGDGSGLF
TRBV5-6	ASSFAWGYT
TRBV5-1	ASSLSRNEQF
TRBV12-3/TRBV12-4	ASRLSNQPQH
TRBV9	ASSATGGSYNEQF
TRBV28	ASSLAGAHYEQY
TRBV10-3	ANGAGQQPQH
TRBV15	ATSRDPTETQY
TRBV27	ASLRQGTDTQY
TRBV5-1	ASSFGTSNSPLH
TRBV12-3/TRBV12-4	ASSPRQGGYT
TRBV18	ASSPATAWNGAF
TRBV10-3	AISESNFVGELF
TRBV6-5	ASRGGPTYGYT
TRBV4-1	ASSQGLGQPQH
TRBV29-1	SVPGTVGEQY
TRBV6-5	ASRAPGQGEDTQY
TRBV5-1	ASSLSLAILAGVYEQY
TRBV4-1	ASSQVGDSDEQF
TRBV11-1	ASSQSGVGSPLH
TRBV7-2	ASSRRWNTEAF
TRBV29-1	SASSLAPPYEQY
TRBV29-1	SVTDRGHLGYT
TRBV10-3	AISENIGRGYEQY
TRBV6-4	ATPNTPYEQY
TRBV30	AWSVRSGSTEAF
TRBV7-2	ASSLRRADTQY